This T cell receptor beta chain derives from a study of identical twins. TCRdb recomputed calls from the 5' RACE reads with MiXCR, one row per CDR3 protein. There are some 730,000 distinct CDR3 sequences in the sample; over 15% occur only once, and roughly 14% lies in the top ten. This sample also appeared in a second study, on T cells expressing NK-cell markers.

The clonotype comes from a woman between 18 and 29 years old in good health. Sequencing was performed on PBMCs.

CDR3 nucleotide sequence: TGTGCCAGCAGGCTCCGGGACCCTTGGAATGAGCAGTTCTTC. The encoded protein is CASRLRDPWNEQFF. This chain uses TRBV7-9 with TRBJ2-1; the D call may be TRBD1 or TRBD2 (5 bases each). V gave up 6 bases and J gave up 7 bases, with 16 bases separating them. Germline V gives CDR1 SEHNR, CDR2 FQNEAQ (reference sequence). CDR3 length equals 14 residues. Full variable domain (remainder filled in from reference TRBV7-9 and TRBJ2-1): DTGVSQNPRHKITKRGQNVTFRCDPISEHNRLYWYRQTLGQGPEFLTYFQNEAQLEKSRLLSDRFSAERPKGSFSTLEIQRTEQGDSAMYLCASRLRDPWNEQFFGPGTRLTVL.